The rows below give T cell receptor beta chains drawn from one sample of a study of blood T cells in healthy people across ages. TCRdb independently ran MiXCR on the 5' RACE reads; one entry per CDR3 protein. The sample records about a million distinct CDR3 sequences, around two fifths being singletons. The material sequenced was blood. All receptors derive from a man aged 18-30 years in good health. Both conserved end residues are part of each CDR3. D genes are given only for firm matches.

TRBV5-1	TRBJ2-3	NA	CASGTGSTDTQYF
TRBV11-2	TRBJ2-7	NA	CASSLDVLGWTYEQYF
TRBV5-1	TRBJ1-1	TRBD1	CASSLGQAYTEAFF
TRBV12-3/TRBV12-4	TRBJ2-7	NA	CASSRFTYEQYF
TRBV5-1	TRBJ1-4	TRBD1	CASSLRGQAATNEKLFF
TRBV9	TRBJ1-3	NA	CASSVATSSQLIGNTIYF
TRBV14	TRBJ2-3	TRBD1	CASSHRDRLRTDTQYF
TRBV6-5	TRBJ2-3	NA	CASNGGGPNTQYF
TRBV20-1	TRBJ1-2	NA	CSAGVEAEDGYTF
TRBV6-2/TRBV6-3	TRBJ2-7	TRBD1	CATRGTGVDEQYF
TRBV4-1	TRBJ1-1	NA	CASSQGAGAEATEAFF
TRBV25-1	TRBJ1-2	NA	CASSEWGKGLYGYTF
TRBV7-6	TRBJ1-3	NA	CASSLALGTFAEAGNTTYF
TRBV6-5	TRBJ1-2	NA	CASRATQEDYTF
TRBV20-1	TRBJ2-5	TRBD1	CSAETGVAYNEQYF
TRBV6-5	TRBJ1-3	TRBD1	CASSTGQGNGNTIYF
TRBV21-1	TRBJ1-1	NA	CASSKERDTPNTEAFF
TRBV28	TRBJ2-1	NA	CASSPPASLSYNEQFF
TRBV12-3/TRBV12-4	TRBJ2-3	NA	CASSLQRLADTQYF
TRBV20-1	TRBJ2-1	NA	CSARDPYLGYNEQFF
TRBV20-1	TRBJ2-7	NA	CSASTSRSTYEQYF
TRBV12-3/TRBV12-4	TRBJ1-2	TRBD1	CASRPSGTGETNYGYTF
TRBV5-1	TRBJ2-1	TRBD2	CASSFGGGLSSGYNEQFF
TRBV28	TRBJ1-6	NA	CASSTLPQNSPLHF
TRBV7-9	TRBJ1-1	NA	CASSQPATEAFF
TRBV5-6	TRBJ2-5	NA	CASAYRFPGETQYF
TRBV27	TRBJ1-6	NA	CASKREWGSSYNSPLHF
TRBV20-1	TRBJ1-1	NA	CSARDIKVGDTEAFF
TRBV4-3	TRBJ2-7	NA	CASSQDGWILSYEQYF
TRBV27	TRBJ2-2	NA	CASGRQGIGELFF
TRBV7-9	TRBJ2-6	NA	CASSKGRNGANVLTF
TRBV29-1	TRBJ2-2	NA	CSARAAGELFF
TRBV9	TRBJ1-2	NA	CASSVDGANYGYTF